These T cell receptor beta chains were read from a single sample in a study of PD-1 blockade in classical Hodgkin lymphoma. Clones were read by immunoSEQ multiplex PCR, and TCRdb kept only the in-frame ones, dropping some. The top ten clones hold almost 35% of a sample with 10,000 to 13,000 clones, around 80% of them seen once. Source: peripheral blood mononuclear cells (PBMCs), taken at baseline. The source is a human donor with classical Hodgkin lymphoma. Both conserved end residues are part of each CDR3. D genes are given only for firm matches. Where a row states a size, it is once, few, many or the class of an expanded clone; other rows omit it.

d_gene: TRBD1
j_gene: TRBJ2-7
abundance: -
v_gene: TRBV7-9
CDR3nt: TGTGCCAGCAGCGCGGGACAGGGACGAAACGAGCAGTACTTC
CDR3aa: CASSAGQGRNEQYF

d_gene: -
j_gene: TRBJ1-1
abundance: few
v_gene: TRBV11-1
CDR3nt: TGTGCCAGCAGCACCGGGGGGGTTACTGAAGCTTTCTTT
CDR3aa: CASSTGGVTEAFF

d_gene: TRBD1
j_gene: TRBJ1-1
abundance: -
v_gene: TRBV9
CDR3nt: TGTGCCAGCAGCGCCAGACAGGGGGCCTACACTGAAGCTTTCTTT
CDR3aa: CASSARQGAYTEAFF

d_gene: -
j_gene: TRBJ2-1
abundance: -
v_gene: TRBV7-6
CDR3nt: TGTGCCAGCAGCTTAGGTGCGGCGGGGGCATCCTACAATGAGCAGTTCTTC
CDR3aa: CASSLGAAGASYNEQFF

d_gene: -
j_gene: TRBJ2-2
abundance: -
v_gene: TRBV7-3
CDR3nt: TGTGCCAGCAGACCAACTAGCTCGGCCGGGGAGCTGTTTTTT
CDR3aa: CASRPTSSAGELFF

d_gene: TRBD1
j_gene: TRBJ1-1
abundance: -
v_gene: TRBV4-1
CDR3nt: TGCGCCAGCAGCGCAGGACAGGCGAACACTGAAGCTTTCTTT
CDR3aa: CASSAGQANTEAFF

d_gene: -
j_gene: TRBJ2-5
abundance: -
v_gene: TRBV7-9
CDR3nt: TGTGCCAGCAGCTACCGTCCGGGAGAGACCCAGTACTTC
CDR3aa: CASSYRPGETQYF

d_gene: -
j_gene: TRBJ1-3
abundance: -
v_gene: TRBV18
CDR3nt: TGTGCCAGCACGGACCAGGGCCTCTCTGGAAACACCATATATTTT
CDR3aa: CASTDQGLSGNTIYF

d_gene: TRBD1
j_gene: TRBJ1-3
abundance: once
v_gene: TRBV2
CDR3nt: TGTGCCAGCAGTCCTCCAGGACAGGGGACGGGAAACACCATATATTTT
CDR3aa: CASSPPGQGTGNTIYF

d_gene: -
j_gene: TRBJ1-3
abundance: few
v_gene: TRBV5-6
CDR3nt: TGTGCCAGCAGCTTGCCCGCCGACAGCTCTGGAAACACCATATATTTT
CDR3aa: CASSLPADSSGNTIYF

d_gene: TRBD1
j_gene: TRBJ2-7
abundance: -
v_gene: TRBV7-2
CDR3nt: TGTGCCAGCAGCTTAGAGGGACAGGTCTACGAGCAGTACTTC
CDR3aa: CASSLEGQVYEQYF

d_gene: TRBD2
j_gene: TRBJ2-1
abundance: -
v_gene: TRBV5-4
CDR3nt: TGTGCCAGCAGCCTCCAAACCGGACTAGCGGGTTACAATGAGCAGTTCTTC
CDR3aa: CASSLQTGLAGYNEQFF

d_gene: -
j_gene: TRBJ1-1
abundance: -
v_gene: TRBV19
CDR3nt: TGTGCCAGTAGAACCCCAACCGGGGCTTTCTTT
CDR3aa: CASRTPTGAFF

d_gene: -
j_gene: TRBJ1-3
abundance: -
v_gene: TRBV6-5
CDR3nt: TGTGCCATCTCTAGGGGGGACTCTGGAAACACCATATATTTT
CDR3aa: CAISRGDSGNTIYF

d_gene: -
j_gene: TRBJ2-7
abundance: medium-sized
v_gene: TRBV7-9
CDR3nt: TGTGCCAGCAGCTTAGGCGGGGCAAACGAGCAGTACTTC
CDR3aa: CASSLGGANEQYF

d_gene: TRBD1
j_gene: TRBJ2-5
abundance: -
v_gene: TRBV5-6
CDR3nt: TGTGCCAGCAGCTTAATTAGGGGGCTCAGAGAGACCCAGTACTTC
CDR3aa: CASSLIRGLRETQYF

d_gene: -
j_gene: TRBJ1-2
abundance: -
v_gene: TRBV19
CDR3nt: TGTGCCAGTAGTATCGGTGTGGGATCCGGAAGGGCCTATGGCTACACCTTC
CDR3aa: CASSIGVGSGRAYGYTF

d_gene: TRBD1
j_gene: TRBJ2-4
abundance: -
v_gene: TRBV5-4
CDR3nt: TGTGCCAGCAGCCCTATGACAGGGGTCAAAAACATTCAGTACTTC
CDR3aa: CASSPMTGVKNIQYF

d_gene: TRBD2
j_gene: TRBJ2-2
abundance: -
v_gene: TRBV19
CDR3nt: TGTGCCAGTAGTATAGGGTGGGGGACTAGCTATGCCGGGGAGCTGTTTTTT
CDR3aa: CASSIGWGTSYAGELFF

d_gene: -
j_gene: TRBJ1-4
abundance: once
v_gene: TRBV28
CDR3nt: TGTGCCAGCAGTTTCGGACAGTTTAATGAAAAACTGTTTTTT
CDR3aa: CASSFGQFNEKLFF

d_gene: -
j_gene: TRBJ2-1
abundance: -
v_gene: TRBV6-5
CDR3nt: TGTGCCAGCAGTTTGGTTGGTGAGCAGTTCTTC
CDR3aa: CASSLVGEQFF

d_gene: -
j_gene: TRBJ2-5
abundance: -
v_gene: TRBV5-1
CDR3nt: TGCGCCAGCAGCTTGGAGAACCAAGAGACCCAGTACTTC
CDR3aa: CASSLENQETQYF

d_gene: -
j_gene: TRBJ1-5
abundance: -
v_gene: TRBV2
CDR3nt: TGTGCCAGCAGCGCCCCGTTGCAGCCCCAGCATTTT
CDR3aa: CASSAPLQPQHF

d_gene: -
j_gene: TRBJ2-2
abundance: -
v_gene: TRBV29-1
CDR3nt: TGCAGCGTTTACCAGGGATCCGGGGAGCTGTTTTTT
CDR3aa: CSVYQGSGELFF

d_gene: TRBD1
j_gene: TRBJ2-5
abundance: -
v_gene: TRBV5-1
CDR3nt: TGCGCCAGCAGGGAAACAGGGGTCGGAGAGACCCAGTACTTC
CDR3aa: CASRETGVGETQYF

d_gene: -
j_gene: TRBJ2-5
abundance: -
v_gene: TRBV4-3
CDR3nt: TGCGCCAGCAGCCAAGGGCAGGGCTACCAAGAGACCCAGTACTTC
CDR3aa: CASSQGQGYQETQYF

d_gene: -
j_gene: TRBJ2-7
abundance: few
v_gene: TRBV18
CDR3nt: TGTGCCAGCTCACCGGGCCCCTTTGAGCAGTACTTC
CDR3aa: CASSPGPFEQYF

d_gene: -
j_gene: TRBJ2-7
abundance: -
v_gene: TRBV11-2
CDR3nt: TGTGCCAGCAGCTTAGACGCACAGGGGAGGGAAAACGAGCAGTACTTC
CDR3aa: CASSLDAQGRENEQYF

d_gene: -
j_gene: TRBJ1-1
abundance: few
v_gene: TRBV7-9
CDR3nt: TGTGCCAGCAGCTTAGGGACCACTGAAGCTTTCTTT
CDR3aa: CASSLGTTEAFF

d_gene: TRBD2
j_gene: TRBJ2-5
abundance: -
v_gene: TRBV4-2
CDR3nt: TGTGCCAGCAGCCAAAAACTTGGGACTAGCGGGGAAGAGACCCAGTACTTC
CDR3aa: CASSQKLGTSGEETQYF

d_gene: -
j_gene: TRBJ1-4
abundance: few
v_gene: TRBV10-3
CDR3nt: TGTGCCATCAGTGAGGGGACAATCGCTAATGAAAAACTGTTTTTT
CDR3aa: CAISEGTIANEKLFF

d_gene: TRBD1
j_gene: TRBJ1-5
abundance: few
v_gene: TRBV5-1
CDR3nt: TGCGCCAGCAGCTTAACAGGGGGCCCCGATCAGCCCCAGCATTTT
CDR3aa: CASSLTGGPDQPQHF

d_gene: -
j_gene: TRBJ2-7
abundance: -
v_gene: TRBV7-2
CDR3nt: TGTGCCAGCAGCTCACAGGACGGGGGCCCCTACGAGCAGTACTTC
CDR3aa: CASSSQDGGPYEQYF

d_gene: TRBD1
j_gene: TRBJ2-1
abundance: -
v_gene: TRBV4-1
CDR3nt: TGCGCCAGCAGCCAACCTCAGGGGGATGAGCAGTTCTTC
CDR3aa: CASSQPQGDEQFF

d_gene: TRBD1
j_gene: TRBJ1-2
abundance: -
v_gene: TRBV28
CDR3nt: TGTGCCAGCAGGGCCACAGGGGTCTACACCTTC
CDR3aa: CASRATGVYTF

d_gene: -
j_gene: TRBJ1-1
abundance: -
v_gene: TRBV11-3
CDR3nt: TGTGCCAGCAATATAGGGGGGGTGACTGAAGCTTTCTTT
CDR3aa: CASNIGGVTEAFF

d_gene: -
j_gene: TRBJ2-3
abundance: -
v_gene: TRBV11-2
CDR3nt: TGTGCCAGCAGCTTAGACCGTCGCACAGATACGCAGTATTTT
CDR3aa: CASSLDRRTDTQYF

d_gene: -
j_gene: TRBJ1-1
abundance: -
v_gene: TRBV5-1
CDR3nt: TGCGCCAGCAGCCCGGGACACATGAACACTGAAGCTTTCTTT
CDR3aa: CASSPGHMNTEAFF

d_gene: -
j_gene: TRBJ1-5
abundance: -
v_gene: TRBV19
CDR3nt: TGTGCCAGTAGTATAAGAGGGACAAATCAGCCCCAGCATTTT
CDR3aa: CASSIRGTNQPQHF

d_gene: TRBD2
j_gene: TRBJ2-2
abundance: -
v_gene: TRBV27
CDR3nt: TGTGCCAGCAGTTTATCGATACCTCCGGGACTAGCGGTCGGCGGGGAGCTGTTTTTT
CDR3aa: CASSLSIPPGLAVGGELFF

d_gene: TRBD1
j_gene: TRBJ1-2
abundance: few
v_gene: TRBV18
CDR3nt: TGTGCCAGCTCACCCCCGGGACAGGGTATGGGCTACACCTTC
CDR3aa: CASSPPGQGMGYTF

d_gene: TRBD2
j_gene: TRBJ2-1
abundance: -
v_gene: TRBV7-9
CDR3nt: TGTGCCAGCACCCTCGGAGTAGCGGGTAATGAGCAGTTCTTC
CDR3aa: CASTLGVAGNEQFF

d_gene: -
j_gene: TRBJ2-6
abundance: -
v_gene: TRBV5-1
CDR3nt: TGCGCCAGCGGGACCTCTGGGGCCAACGTCCTGACTTTC
CDR3aa: CASGTSGANVLTF

d_gene: -
j_gene: TRBJ1-1
abundance: -
v_gene: TRBV14
CDR3nt: TGTGCCAGCAGCGAACGGGGCAACACTGAAGCTTTCTTT
CDR3aa: CASSERGNTEAFF

d_gene: TRBD2
j_gene: TRBJ2-3
abundance: -
v_gene: TRBV5-1
CDR3nt: TGCGCCAGCAGCTACCTAGCGGGGGACACAGATACGCAGTATTTT
CDR3aa: CASSYLAGDTDTQYF

d_gene: TRBD2
j_gene: TRBJ2-7
abundance: -
v_gene: TRBV5-1
CDR3nt: TGCGCCAGCAGCTTAGGACTAGCGGATTCCTACGAGCAGTACTTC
CDR3aa: CASSLGLADSYEQYF

d_gene: -
j_gene: TRBJ1-1
abundance: -
v_gene: TRBV23-1
CDR3nt: TGCGCCAGCAGTCAATCGAAGGAAGCTTTCTTT
CDR3aa: CASSQSKEAFF

d_gene: TRBD2
j_gene: TRBJ2-1
abundance: -
v_gene: TRBV4-3
CDR3nt: TGCGCCAGCAGCCAAGAGCTTACTAGCGGGTATTTCTTC
CDR3aa: CASSQELTSGYFF

d_gene: -
j_gene: TRBJ2-7
abundance: -
v_gene: TRBV5-1
CDR3nt: TGCGCCAGCAGCCCACCTTGGGGGGGCAGGGGGTCCTACGAGCAGTACTTC
CDR3aa: CASSPPWGGRGSYEQYF

d_gene: TRBD1
j_gene: TRBJ2-1
abundance: medium-sized
v_gene: TRBV19
CDR3nt: TGTGCCAGTAGTTGGACAGGCCATGAGCAGTTCTTC
CDR3aa: CASSWTGHEQFF

d_gene: -
j_gene: TRBJ1-5
abundance: few
v_gene: TRBV5-1
CDR3nt: TGCGCCAGCAGCTCGGGGTTCGGCAATCAGCCCCAGCATTTT
CDR3aa: CASSSGFGNQPQHF

d_gene: TRBD1
j_gene: TRBJ1-1
abundance: -
v_gene: TRBV28
CDR3nt: TGTGCCAGCAGTTTAGGCGCCTCCGGGACAGCCGAAGCTTTCTTT
CDR3aa: CASSLGASGTAEAFF

d_gene: -
j_gene: TRBJ1-1
abundance: -
v_gene: TRBV6-1
CDR3nt: TGTGCCAGCAGTCCCCTAGGGGGTACTGAAGCTTTCTTT
CDR3aa: CASSPLGGTEAFF

d_gene: TRBD2
j_gene: TRBJ2-3
abundance: -
v_gene: TRBV19
CDR3nt: TGTGCCAGTAGCGGGACTAGCGGGGGTGTAGATACGCAGTATTTT
CDR3aa: CASSGTSGGVDTQYF

d_gene: -
j_gene: TRBJ2-3
abundance: -
v_gene: TRBV11-1
CDR3nt: TGTGCCAGCAGCTTTTCCATTTCTACGCAGTATTTT
CDR3aa: CASSFSISTQYF

d_gene: TRBD2
j_gene: TRBJ2-1
abundance: -
v_gene: TRBV5-1
CDR3nt: TGCGCCAGCAGCTTGGTAGCGGGGGCCGGCAATGAGCAGTTCTTC
CDR3aa: CASSLVAGAGNEQFF